The present TCR beta chain was sequenced within a study of T cell responses to AZD1222 COVID-19 vaccine (dated by TCRdb to the early 2020s). Study-wide context: AZD1222 recipients whose second dose came at about 4 weeks and those whose second dose came at about 12 weeks were combined into one group, since spike-specific TCR depth and breadth did not differ between the two schedules. Enrollment into the trials was organized by age into subgroups of 18-55, 56-69 and 70-plus years, and those subgroups contained roughly 150, 30 and 60 TCR-sequenced participants, respectively. A total of about 250 trial participants underwent TCR sequencing, of whom roughly 210 had received two doses of AZD1222 and roughly 26 had received two doses of the MenACWY control vaccine. Broad study findings and their caveats: Because no day 14 peak-response samples were available, the repertoires could be characterized only after the peak T cell response. Nearly half of unique spike-specific TCRs reportedly recognized epitopes outside regions mutated in the B.1.351 and B.1.1.7 variants. Participants were mostly white British and included more females than males, and it was suggested by the authors that clonal diversity may have been underestimated. The 56-69-year group was small, and its depth increase did not reach significance, likely because of low power. Conclusions about previously exposed vaccinees were limited because only six AZD1222 recipients were SARS-CoV-2 seropositive at baseline. A significant rise in spike-specific TCR breadth and depth was observed after two AZD1222 doses relative to day 0 and relative to MenACWY recipients. Vaccine-associated CD4 TCRs spanned the whole spike protein, with dominant responses in regions 160-218 and 743-854.

In the paper's terms, the time point label means: baseline before first vaccination. Vaccinee samples came from UK trials COV001 and COV002, including a single-blind randomized controlled phase 2/3 trial of AZD1222 (ChAdOx1 nCoV-19) in healthy adults. Trial participant PBMC samples were collected at day 0 and day 28 after the second dose for TCRbeta chain sequencing. CDR3 length: 15 amino acids, cysteine to phenylalanine. The DNA shown is the 45-base CDR3, in frame from base 1. Trimming costs V 2 bases and J 0 bases, and their ends lie 7 bases apart. Looking up the germline V gene yields CDR1 MDHEN and CDR2 SYDVKM. The CDR3 regions of human TCRbeta chains were analyzed by immunosequencing. Processing in the source paper ran as follows. Repertoire TCRs were matched against a reference library of SARS-CoV-2-specific TCRs generated with the MIRA antigen-specificity platform. Breadth meant the fraction of unique TCRs that were SARS-CoV-2-associated, whereas depth meant the fraction of total T cells that were SARS-CoV-2-associated. Using the MIRA data, each spike-specific TCR was assigned both to the spike region to which the TCR was reactive and to a CD4 or CD8 class. Log10-transformed breadth and depth values were compared by one-way ANOVA with Sidak's multiple comparisons tests. Here the immuneACCESS table is served through TCRdb, limited to in-frame sequences with V and J called. Missing clones are a known gap in these copies; in checked studies unresolved V genes cover under half, and the rest lacks a known reason. Clone size and the V and J calls come from that table; the DNA yielded D and trimming. The sample table contains about 120,000 clones; only one count was recorded for roughly nine tenths of them. The ten largest clonotypes hold 5.4% of the sample.

On this clone: Its specific antigen is unknown. There are no base qualities to consult, and no much larger clone falls within one base.

The V and J genes are TRBV28 and TRBJ2-2; no D gene can be assigned with confidence. This specimen was peripheral blood, taken on day 0 of AZD1222 vaccination. This clonotype originated in an adult in good health. Here the CDR3 is given as CASSLPNTNTGELFF. The base sequence is TGTGCCAGCAGTTTACCAAACACGAACACCGGGGAGCTGTTTTTT.